Listed here are 20 T cell receptor beta chains from one sample, sequenced in a study of CD8 T cells in ankylosing spondylitis. TCRdb analysed the 5' RACE reads with MiXCR anew, one entry per CDR3 protein. This table holds under 150,000 distinct CDR3 sequences, around 8.5% found once. Sequencing was performed on blood, either unsorted or a sorted T cell fraction (not recorded which). All receptors come from a male donor with ankylosing spondylitis or in good health (not recorded which).

A few counts support this clonotype. The V gene is TRBV10-3, the J gene TRBJ1-5; D perhaps matches TRBD1 (5 bases). The V end lost 8 bases, the J end lost 3 bases, and 14 bases lay between the germline ends. This CDR3 comprises 14 residues. CDR1 and CDR2 (germline): ENHRY, SYGVKD. The CDR3 spells CAIASGIDNQPQHF. CDR3 DNA: TGTGCCATCGCCTCAGGGATCGACAATCAGCCCCAGCATTTT.

This clonotype showed up many times. The chain links TRBV4-3 to TRBJ1-2; 7 bases match TRBD1. Germline CDR1 is LGHNA and CDR2 is YSLEER. The CDR3 is made up of 13 amino acids. V trimming: 0 bases; J trimming: 10 bases; junction bases outside the gene matches: 5. CDR3 DNA sequence: TGCGCCAGCAGCCAAGATAGCAGGGGGTACTACACCTTC. Residues: CASSQDSRGYYTF.

This clonotype was counted at least ten times. The chain combines TRBV5-5 with TRBJ2-5, with 9 bases lining up with TRBD1. V was pared by 0 bases and J by 3 bases, with 9 bases of the junction left unmatched. This CDR3 spans 17 amino acids. CDR1 is SGHKS and CDR2 is YYEKEE in the germline V gene (reference sequence). CDR3 DNA: TGTGCCAGCAGCTTGGCCGTGGGACAGGGTGGAAAAGAGACCCAGTACTTC. It specifies CASSLAVGQGGKETQYF.

This clonotype was seen at least ten times. The chain couples TRBV4-3 to TRBJ2-3; D is undetermined. Trimming removed 0 bases at V and 3 bases at J, with 10 bases between. Germline V CDR1 and CDR2: LGHNA, YSLEER. The CDR3 spans 15 residues. The CDR3 DNA reads TGCGCCAGCAGCCAAGATCTTAAACTGACAGATACGCAGTATTTT. Protein: CASSQDLKLTDTQYF.

This clonotype was detected ten times or more. The rearrangement joins TRBV5-1 to TRBJ2-1; the D gene is possibly TRBD2 (5 bases). V was shortened by 3 bases and J by 0 bases, with 13 bases between the two germline ends. The CDR3 has 16 amino acids. Germline lookup yields CDR1 SGHRS and CDR2 YFSETQ. The CDR3 DNA follows: TGCGCCAGCAGCTATCTCAGCGGAGGCTCCTACAATGAGCAGTTCTTC. Protein product: CASSYLSGGSYNEQFF.

This clonotype turned up a few times. The rearrangement joins TRBV7-2 to TRBJ2-1, with D uncertain. CDR1 and CDR2 from the germline V gene are SGHTA and FQGNSA. This CDR3 spans 12 amino acids. Trimming cost V 5 bases and J 7 bases, with 9 bases left between them. The CDR3 here is CASSTLKNEQFF. The CDR3 DNA sequence: TGTGCCAGCAGCACTTTAAAAAATGAGCAGTTCTTC.

As regards this clonotype: A read error is possible here, since a much larger clone lies one base away. This rearrangement joins TRBV6-2 or TRBV6-3 to TRBJ1-5, with a tentative D call TRBD1 (6 bases). The CDR3 totals 13 residues. Germline CDR1 reads MNHEY; CDR2 reads SVGEGT. CDR3 coding DNA: TGTGCCAGCAGTCCAGGGGTAGAACAGCCCCACCATTTT. As protein: CASSPGVEQPHHF.

The CDR3 protein is CASSLPGGSGNTIYF. The CDR3, as DNA: TGTGCCAGCAGTTTACCAGGGGGCTCTGGAAACACCATATATTTT. V gene TRBV12-3 or TRBV12-4 combines with J gene TRBJ1-3; 7 nucleotides align to TRBD1. J lost 0 bases, V lost 2 bases, and 1 base had no gene match. The CDR3 extends over 15 amino acids.

This clonotype has more than one count but fewer than ten. This chain connects TRBV11-2 to TRBJ2-7, with TRBD2 matching over 12 bases. Germline CDR1 SGHAT, CDR2 FQNNGV. This CDR3 has 13 amino acids. After removal of 6 bases from V and 6 bases from J, the junction contained 3 bases not matched to a gene. The CDR3 here is CASRTSGSFEQYF. The CDR3 nucleotides read TGTGCCAGCAGGACTAGCGGGAGTTTCGAGCAGTACTTC. The full variable domain, rest sourced from reference TRBV11-2 and TRBJ2-7, is EAGVAQSPRYKIIEKRQSVAFWCNPISGHATLYWYQQILGQGPKLLIQFQNNGVVDDSQLPKDRFSAERLKGVDSTLKIQPAKLEDSAVYLCASRTSGSFEQYFGPGTRLTVT.

This clonotype was counted ten times or more. V and J are TRBV7-2 and TRBJ2-5; D gene uncertain. CDR1 SGHTA and CDR2 FQGNSA come from the germline V gene. Trimming took 6 bases from V and 2 from J, leaving 4 bases between them. The CDR3 is made up of 11 amino acids. CDR3 DNA: TGTGCCAGCAGTCAACAAGAGACCCAGTACTTC. Protein sequence: CASSQQETQYF.

This chain joins TRBV7-3 and TRBJ2-3; no reliable D call. CDR3 length equals 14 residues. V gave up 3 bases and J gave up 4 bases, with 11 bases separating them. Germline CDR1 and CDR2: SGHTA and FQGTGA. The CDR3 bases are TGTGCCAGCAGCTTCCTCGCGAGCTCAGATACGCAGTATTTT. This translates into CASSFLASSDTQYF.

This clonotype appeared many times. The chain has TRBV12-3 or TRBV12-4 and TRBJ2-7; the D call may be TRBD1 or TRBD2 (6 bases each). This CDR3 has 11 amino acids. Trimming left V 7 bases short and J 7 bases short, with 11 bases between. CDR3 in DNA: TGTGCCAGCACCCGAGGGGGGGAGCAGTACTTC. It codes for CASTRGGEQYF.

This clonotype has a count of ten or more. The chain uses TRBV12-3 or TRBV12-4 and TRBJ1-5; D unclear. The CDR3 is 13 amino acids. The ends were cut back, 6 bases at V and 5 bases at J, with 11 bases in the middle. The CDR3 bases are TGTGCCAGCAGATTAATTGGGGATCAGCCCCAGCATTTT. It yields the protein CASRLIGDQPQHF.

This clonotype has a count of ten or more. This chain links TRBV20-1 with TRBJ2-5; the D is unclear. CDR3 size: 14 residues. V dropped 0 bases and J dropped 5 bases, with 13 bases sitting between them. Germline CDR1 is DFQATT and CDR2 is SNEGSKA (reference sequence). CDR3 amino acids: CSARDRIGDETQYF. The CDR3 DNA follows: TGCAGTGCTAGAGATAGGATCGGCGACGAGACCCAGTACTTC.

This clonotype has ten or more counts. The V and J genes are TRBV20-1 and TRBJ2-1; the D is unclear. Germline V gene sequence: CDR1 DFQATT, CDR2 SNEGSKA (reference sequence). Trimming shortened V by 0 bases and J by 5 bases, and 5 bases separated the two germline ends. The length of the CDR3 is 12 residues. The CDR3 loop is CSARDINNEQFF. Written as DNA, the CDR3 is TGCAGTGCTAGAGATATTAACAATGAGCAGTTCTTC.

This clonotype was seen more than once but under ten times. The CDR3 DNA follows: TGTGCCAGCAGCCCTGGGACACGCACCGGGACTAGCGGGAGATGGGATACGCAGTATTTT. Its protein is CASSPGTRTGTSGRWDTQYF. The chain couples TRBV11-2 to TRBJ2-3, with 14 bases that match TRBD2. Looked up from germline, CDR1 is SGHAT and CDR2 is FQNNGV. V trimming: 5 bases; J trimming: 6 bases; junction bases outside the gene matches: 19. The CDR3 is 20 amino acids.

This clonotype has a count of ten or more. The chain is built from TRBV7-9 and TRBJ2-1; TRBD2 matches 8 bases. The germline V gene has CDR1 SEHNR and CDR2 FQNEAQ (reference sequence). V lost 5 bases to trimming and J lost 5 bases; unmatched junction nucleotides: 8. The CDR3 totals 15 residues. CDR3 loop: CASSQTSGPNNEQFF. The CDR3 coding sequence is TGTGCCAGCAGCCAAACTAGCGGACCTAACAATGAGCAGTTCTTC.

This clonotype has ten or more counts. V gene TRBV28 combines with J gene TRBJ1-3, with TRBD1 matching over 7 bases. Germline values: CDR1 MDHEN, CDR2 SYDVKM. J gave up 0 bases and V 6 bases, and 5 bases lay outside the gene matches. The CDR3 has 15 amino acids. DNA of the CDR3: TGTGCCAGCAGAGACAGGGATTTCTCTGGAAACACCATATATTTT. Translation gives CASRDRDFSGNTIYF.

This clonotype was counted at least ten times. The chain has TRBV18 and TRBJ2-7; the D gene is possibly TRBD2 (5 bases). Germline loops: CDR1 KGHSH, CDR2 LQKENI. The V end was cut by 3 bases, the J end by 3 bases, with 9 bases between. The CDR3 extends over 13 amino acids. The CDR3 DNA sequence: TGTGCCAGCTCACCTGGACTCAACTACGAGCAGTACTTC. Protein sequence: CASSPGLNYEQYF.

The chain has TRBV11-2 and TRBJ2-5; a weak D match, TRBD1 (6 bases). The length of the CDR3 is 13 residues. Germline CDR1 reads SGHAT; CDR2 reads FQNNGV. V lost 1 base and J 6 bases, leaving 9 bases between the germline ends. The CDR3 is CASSLAGAQTQYF. CDR3 DNA: TGTGCCAGCAGCTTAGCAGGGGCGCAGACCCAGTACTTC.